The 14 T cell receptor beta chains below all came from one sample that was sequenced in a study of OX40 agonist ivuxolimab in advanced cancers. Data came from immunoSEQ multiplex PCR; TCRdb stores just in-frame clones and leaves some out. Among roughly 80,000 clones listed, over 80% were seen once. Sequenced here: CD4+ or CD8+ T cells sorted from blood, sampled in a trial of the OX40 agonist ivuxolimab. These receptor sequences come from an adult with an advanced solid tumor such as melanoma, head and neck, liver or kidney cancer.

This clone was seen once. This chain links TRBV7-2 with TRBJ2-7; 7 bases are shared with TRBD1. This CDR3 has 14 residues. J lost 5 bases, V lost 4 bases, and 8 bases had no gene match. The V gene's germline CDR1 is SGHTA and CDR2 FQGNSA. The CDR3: CASSSWDRWDEQYF. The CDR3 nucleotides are TGTGCCAGCAGCTCCTGGGACAGATGGGACGAGCAGTACTTC. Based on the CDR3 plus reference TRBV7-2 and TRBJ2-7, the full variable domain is GAGVSQSPSNKVTEKGKDVELRCDPISGHTALYWYRQSLGQGLEFLIYFQGNSAPDKSGLPSDRFSAERTGGSVSTLTIQRTQQEDSAVYLCASSSWDRWDEQYFGPGTRLTVT.

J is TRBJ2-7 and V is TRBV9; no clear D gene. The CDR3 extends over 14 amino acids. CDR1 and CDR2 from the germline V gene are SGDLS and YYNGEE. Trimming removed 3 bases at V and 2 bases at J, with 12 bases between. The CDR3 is CASSAETEPYEQYF. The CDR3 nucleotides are TGTGCCAGCAGCGCCGAGACGGAGCCCTACGAGCAGTACTTC.

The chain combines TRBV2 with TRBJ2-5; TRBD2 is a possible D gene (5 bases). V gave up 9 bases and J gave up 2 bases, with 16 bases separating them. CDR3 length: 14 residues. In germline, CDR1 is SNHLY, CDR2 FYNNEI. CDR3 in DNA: TGTGCCAGGGATACGACGGGGTTTCAAGAGACCCAGTACTTC. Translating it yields CARDTTGFQETQYF. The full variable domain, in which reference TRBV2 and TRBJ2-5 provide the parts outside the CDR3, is EPEVTQTPSHQVTQMGQEVILRCVPISNHLYFYWYRQILGQKVEFLVSFYNNEISEKSEIFDDQFSVERPDGSNFTLKIRSTKLEDSAMYFCARDTTGFQETQYFGPGTRLLVL.

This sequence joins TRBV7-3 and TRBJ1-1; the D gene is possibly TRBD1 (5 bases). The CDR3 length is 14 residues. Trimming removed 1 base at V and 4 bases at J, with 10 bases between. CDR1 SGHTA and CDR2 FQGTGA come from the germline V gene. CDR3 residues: CASSLREGSTEAFF. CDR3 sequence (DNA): TGTGCCAGCAGCTTAAGGGAGGGGTCCACTGAAGCTTTCTTT.

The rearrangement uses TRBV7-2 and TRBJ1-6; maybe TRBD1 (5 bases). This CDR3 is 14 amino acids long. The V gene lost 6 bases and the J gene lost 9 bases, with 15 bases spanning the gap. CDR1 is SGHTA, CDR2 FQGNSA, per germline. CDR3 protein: CASRPGPESSPLHF. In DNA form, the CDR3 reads TGTGCCAGCAGACCGGGACCCGAGAGTTCACCCCTCCACTTT.

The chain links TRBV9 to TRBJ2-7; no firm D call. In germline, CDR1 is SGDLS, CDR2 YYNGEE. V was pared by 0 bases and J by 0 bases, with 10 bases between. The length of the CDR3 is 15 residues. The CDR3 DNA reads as TGTGCCAGCAGCGTAGATCCCGGCGGCTCCTACGAGCAGTACTTC. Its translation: CASSVDPGGSYEQYF.

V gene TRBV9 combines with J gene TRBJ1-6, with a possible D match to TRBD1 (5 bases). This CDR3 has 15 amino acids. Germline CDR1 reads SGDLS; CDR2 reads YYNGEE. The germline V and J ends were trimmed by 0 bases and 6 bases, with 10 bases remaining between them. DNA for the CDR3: TGTGCCAGCAGCGTAGCCAGGGATGGTAATTCACCCCTCCACTTT. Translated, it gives CASSVARDGNSPLHF.

This chain's CDR3 is CASSIEATHQRGEQFF. CDR3 sequence (DNA): TGTGCCAGTAGTATAGAGGCCACCCACCAGCGGGGGGAGCAGTTCTTC. The chain carries TRBV19 and TRBJ2-1; 8 bases match TRBD2. V lost 0 bases to trimming and J lost 10 bases; unmatched junction nucleotides: 11. The CDR3 covers 16 residues. From germline, CDR1 is LNHDA and CDR2 SQIVND (reference sequence).

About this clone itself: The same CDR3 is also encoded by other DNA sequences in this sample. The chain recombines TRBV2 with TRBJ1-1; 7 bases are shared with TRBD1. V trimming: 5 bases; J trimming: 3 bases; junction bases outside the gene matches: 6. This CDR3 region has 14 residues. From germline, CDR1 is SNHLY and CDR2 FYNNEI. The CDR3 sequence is CASSLQGRDTEAFF. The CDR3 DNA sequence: TGTGCCAGCAGTTTACAGGGGAGGGACACTGAAGCTTTCTTT.

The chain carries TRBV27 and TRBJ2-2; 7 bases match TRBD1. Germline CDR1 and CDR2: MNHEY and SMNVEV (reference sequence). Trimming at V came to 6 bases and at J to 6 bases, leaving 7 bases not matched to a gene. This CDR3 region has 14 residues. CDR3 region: CASRKEGAAGELFF. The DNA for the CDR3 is TGTGCCAGCAGGAAAGAGGGGGCGGCCGGGGAGCTGTTTTTT.

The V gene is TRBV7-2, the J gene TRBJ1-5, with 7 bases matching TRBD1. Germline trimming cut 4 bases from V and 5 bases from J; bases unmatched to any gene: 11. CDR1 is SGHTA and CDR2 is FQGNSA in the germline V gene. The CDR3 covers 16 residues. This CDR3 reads CASSSTGIGYYQPQHF. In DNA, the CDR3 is TGTGCCAGCAGCTCGACAGGGATCGGATACTATCAGCCCCAGCATTTT.

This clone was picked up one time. The CDR3 here is CASSGSGGLQETQYF. CDR3 nucleotides: TGTGCCAGCAGCGGTAGCGGGGGACTCCAAGAGACCCAGTACTTC. The rearrangement joins TRBV5-6 to TRBJ2-5, with 9 bases aligning to TRBD2. V lost 4 bases to trimming and J lost 1 base; unmatched junction nucleotides: 5. Germline V gene lookup returns CDR1 SGHDT and CDR2 YYEEEE. CDR3 length: 15 amino acids.

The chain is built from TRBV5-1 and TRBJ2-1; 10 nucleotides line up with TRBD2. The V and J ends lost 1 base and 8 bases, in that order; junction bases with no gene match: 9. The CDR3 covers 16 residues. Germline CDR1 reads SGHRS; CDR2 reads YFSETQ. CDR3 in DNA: TGCGCCAGCAGCTTGAACCTAGCGGGGGTATTGGATGAGCAGTTCTTC. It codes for CASSLNLAGVLDEQFF.

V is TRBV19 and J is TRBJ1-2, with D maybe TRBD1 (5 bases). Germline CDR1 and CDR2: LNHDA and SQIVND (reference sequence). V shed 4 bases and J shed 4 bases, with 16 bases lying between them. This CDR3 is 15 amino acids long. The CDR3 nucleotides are TGTGCCAGTAGTAAAGACAGCGCCCGGGCCTATGGCTACACCTTC. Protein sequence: CASSKDSARAYGYTF.